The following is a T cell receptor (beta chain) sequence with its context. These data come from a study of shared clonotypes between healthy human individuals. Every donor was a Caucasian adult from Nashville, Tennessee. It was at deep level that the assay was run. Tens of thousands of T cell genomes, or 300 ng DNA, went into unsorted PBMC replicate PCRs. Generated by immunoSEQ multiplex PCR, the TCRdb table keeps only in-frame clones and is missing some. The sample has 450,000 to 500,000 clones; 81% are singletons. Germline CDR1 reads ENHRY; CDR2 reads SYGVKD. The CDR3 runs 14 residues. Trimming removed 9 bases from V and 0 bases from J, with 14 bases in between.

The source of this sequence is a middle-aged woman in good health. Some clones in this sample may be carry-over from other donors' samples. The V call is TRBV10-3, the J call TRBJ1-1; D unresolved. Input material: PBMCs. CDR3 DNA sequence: TGTGCCATTTCCGGACTGCAGATGAACACTGAAGCTTTCTTT. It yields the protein CAISGLQMNTEAFF.